Sequencing of this TCR beta chain was carried out in a study of blood T cell repertoires in COVID-19. About the study: Samples of COVID-19 (acute and convalescent) were obtained from the United States, Italy and Spain. The analysed material was cDNA or gDNA that came from T cells, B-cell-depleted T cells, or PBMCs.

As originally analysed: By means of reference gene primer amplification, nucleated cell counts were estimated. Clones were sequenced by immunoSEQ multiplex PCR, and TCRdb holds only the in-frame ones, with some missing. Clone size and the V and J calls come from that table; the DNA yielded D and trimming. The sample lists 150,000 to 200,000 clones; less than 90% were seen once. A Seattle source enrolled patients during active infection and followed them longitudinally. The sample taken for sequencing was peripheral blood. The sequence was obtained from a woman in her sixties or seventies with COVID-19, enrolled during active disease.

The CDR3 sequence: CASSLASRGQGAGYTF. CDR3 DNA sequence: TGTGCCAGCAGCTTAGCCTCCCGGGGACAGGGGGCTGGCTACACCTTC. The chain employs TRBV7-9 and TRBJ1-2; 12 bases match TRBD1. The CDR3 covers 16 residues. Germline V gives CDR1 SEHNR, CDR2 FQNEAQ (reference sequence). V trimming: 0 bases; J trimming: 7 bases; junction bases outside the gene matches: 6.